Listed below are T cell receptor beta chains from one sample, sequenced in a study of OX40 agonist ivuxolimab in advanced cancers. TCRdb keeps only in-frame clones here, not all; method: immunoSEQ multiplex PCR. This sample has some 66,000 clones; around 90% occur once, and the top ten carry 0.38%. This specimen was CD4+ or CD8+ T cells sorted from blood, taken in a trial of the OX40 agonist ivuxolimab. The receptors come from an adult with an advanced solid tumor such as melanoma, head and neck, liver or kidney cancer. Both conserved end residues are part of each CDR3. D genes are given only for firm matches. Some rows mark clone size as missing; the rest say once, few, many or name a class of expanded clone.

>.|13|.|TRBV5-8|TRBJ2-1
CASRVWGYNEQFF
TGTGCCAGCCGGGTTTGGGGGTACAATGAGCAGTTCTTC
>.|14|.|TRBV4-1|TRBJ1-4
CASSHSIINEKLFF
TGCGCCAGCAGCCACAGTATTATTAATGAAAAACTGTTTTTT
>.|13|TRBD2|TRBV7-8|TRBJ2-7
CASRIAGAYEQYF
TGTGCCAGCAGGATAGCGGGGGCCTACGAGCAGTACTTC
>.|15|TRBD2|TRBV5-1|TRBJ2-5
CASSGSGGTGETQYF
TGCGCCAGCAGCGGAAGCGGGGGGACCGGGGAGACCCAGTACTTC
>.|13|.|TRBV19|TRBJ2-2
CASSVGLPGELFF
TGTGCCAGTAGTGTGGGTCTACCCGGGGAGCTGTTTTTT
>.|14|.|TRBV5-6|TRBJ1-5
CASSLVGEGQPQHF
TGTGCCAGCAGCTTGGTGGGGGAGGGTCAGCCCCAGCATTTT
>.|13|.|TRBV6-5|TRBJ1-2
CASSLSGGYGYTF
TGTGCCAGCAGTTTGTCCGGGGGCTATGGCTACACCTTC
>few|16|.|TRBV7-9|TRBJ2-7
CASSALKRDTFYEQYF
TGTGCCAGCAGCGCACTAAAACGGGACACATTCTACGAGCAGTACTTC
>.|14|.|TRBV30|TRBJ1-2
CAWSPGGLNAGYTF
TGTGCCTGGAGCCCGGGGGGGCTGAACGCTGGCTACACCTTC
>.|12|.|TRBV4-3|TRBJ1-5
CASSSQDQPQHF
TGCGCCAGCAGCTCACAGGATCAGCCCCAGCATTTT
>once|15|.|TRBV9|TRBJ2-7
CASSVGPGPTYEQYF
TGTGCCAGCAGCGTAGGCCCGGGTCCTACCTACGAGCAGTACTTC
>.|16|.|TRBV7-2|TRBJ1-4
CASSLSGATDNEKLFF
TGTGCCAGCAGCTTATCGGGGGCTACGGATAATGAAAAACTGTTTTTT
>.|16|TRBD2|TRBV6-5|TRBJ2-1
CASSYGARGGWVEQFF
TGTGCCAGCAGTTACGGTGCCCGGGGGGGCTGGGTTGAGCAGTTCTTC
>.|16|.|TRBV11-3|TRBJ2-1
CASTRTEGKIYNEQFF
TGTGCCAGCACCCGAACCGAGGGGAAGATCTACAATGAGCAGTTCTTC
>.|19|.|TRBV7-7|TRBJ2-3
CASSLNPKGAGASTDTQYF
TGTGCTAGCAGCTTAAACCCAAAGGGGGCGGGGGCCTCCACAGATACGCAGTATTTT
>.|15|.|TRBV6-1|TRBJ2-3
CASSDWAGSTDTQYF
TGTGCCAGCAGTGATTGGGCGGGGTCCACAGATACGCAGTATTTT
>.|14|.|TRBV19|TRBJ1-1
CASSKGHSDGVAFF
TGTGCCAGTAGTAAGGGACACTCCGACGGGGTGGCTTTCTTT
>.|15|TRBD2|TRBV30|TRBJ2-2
CAWSTRGGMNGELFF
TGTGCCTGGAGTACCCGGGGAGGGATGAACGGGGAGCTGTTTTTT
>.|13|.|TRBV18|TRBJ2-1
CASLPPKRNEQFF
TGTGCCAGCCTGCCCCCCAAGCGGAATGAGCAGTTCTTC
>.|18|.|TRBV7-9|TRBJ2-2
CASSLPRPARGNTGELFF
TGTGCCAGCAGCTTACCCCGGCCGGCCAGGGGAAACACCGGGGAGCTGTTTTTT
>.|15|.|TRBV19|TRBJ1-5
CASGQSLRRNQPQHF
TGTGCCAGTGGCCAGTCGCTTCGGAGAAATCAGCCCCAGCATTTT
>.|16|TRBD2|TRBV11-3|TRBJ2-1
CASSPFGGGSNNEQFF
TGTGCCAGCAGCCCATTTGGGGGGGGGTCTAACAATGAGCAGTTCTTC
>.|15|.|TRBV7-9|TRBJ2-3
CASSLAGGPADTQYF
TGTGCCAGCAGCTTAGCGGGGGGCCCCGCAGATACGCAGTATTTT
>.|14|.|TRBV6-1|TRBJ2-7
CASSDGASSYEQYF
TGTGCCAGCAGTGATGGTGCAAGCTCCTACGAGCAGTACTTC
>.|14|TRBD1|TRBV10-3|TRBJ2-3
CAISVGTGPDTQYF
TGTGCCATCAGTGTGGGGACAGGGCCAGATACGCAGTATTTT
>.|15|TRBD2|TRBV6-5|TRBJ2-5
CASRTSGGALETQYF
TGTGCCAGCAGGACTAGCGGGGGGGCCTTGGAGACCCAGTACTTC